This T cell receptor beta chain was retrieved from a study of T-cell memory formation after mild COVID-19. After removal of 2 bases from V and 4 bases from J, the junction contained 2 bases not matched to a gene. This CDR3 contains 15 residues. Germline CDR1 reads MNHEY; CDR2 reads SVGAGI. Study conclusions and caveats: Later expanders leaned CD4+, whereas clones that contracted between day 15 and 85 were balanced CD4/CD8.

This clonotype came up a few times. Its antigen is not identified. TCRdb re-analysed the 5' RACE reads in MiXCR, keeping a single row per CDR3 protein. The table shows roughly 110,000 distinct CDR3 sequences, with about a sixth occurring only once. V usage is TRBV6-5 and J usage is TRBJ2-2; 9 bases fit TRBD2. The source material was PBMCs or a T cell subset sorted from them (not recorded which). The source is an adult woman who had mild COVID-19 (a few samples of this study predate the infection). Cell type and time point are not known. CDR3 in DNA: TGTGCCAGCAGTTACAGTAGCGGGAGCACCGGGGAGCTGTTTTTT. Protein sequence: CASSYSSGSTGELFF.